This T cell receptor beta chain emerged from a study of vaccination effects on CD4 cells after COVID-19. Findings and caveats of the study: Few convalescent patients and no early post-infection timepoints were included in the study. Infection- and vaccine-induced clones contracted markedly late after vaccination.

Sequencing used immunoSEQ multiplex PCR; TCRdb keeps in-frame clones, though not all of them. The table has approximately 30,000 clones, about 80% seen once. The CDR3 is made up of 15 amino acids. V was trimmed by 2 bases and J by 5 bases, leaving 12 bases between them. Germline V gives CDR1 LNHDA, CDR2 SQIVND (reference sequence). This clone was counted between two and nine times. Its antigen is as yet unknown. ViraFEST expansion of antigen-specific CD4+ T cells with viral peptide pools preceded sequencing. After around ten days in culture, the CD4+ T cells were isolated. All vaccine recipients tested negative for nucleocapsid antibodies and had never contracted SARS-CoV-2 infection. IL-2 at 9 to 10 IU/ml and peptides at 8.5 to 10 ug/ml were added to cultured PBMC, roughly 1.8 million per well. Fresh IL-2-containing medium replaced half the medium on days 3 and 7.

The clonotype originates from a human donor who received a COVID-19 vaccine. The starting material was CD4+ T cells from PBMCs cultured with SARS-CoV-2 spike peptides, obtained before COVID-19 vaccination. The gene calls are TRBV19 and TRBJ2-2; weak D call: TRBD2 (5 bases). Here the CDR3 reads CASSIRGLGTGELFF. For the CDR3, the DNA is TGTGCCAGTAGTATAAGAGGGCTAGGGACCGGGGAGCTGTTTTTT. The entire variable domain, with the rest obtained from reference TRBV19 and TRBJ2-2, is as follows: DGGITQSPKYLFRKEGQNVTLSCEQNLNHDAMYWYRQDPGQGLRLIYYSQIVNDFQKGDIAEGYSVSREKKESFPLTVTSAQKNPTAFYLCASSIRGLGTGELFFGEGSRLTVL.